This entry lists 10 T cell receptor beta chains sequenced from one sample in a study of cytomegalovirus exposure and HLA in healthy donors. The PCR made use of 60 Vbeta and 13 Jbeta primers. Repertoires were generated with immunoSEQ multiplex PCR, while TCRdb's copy carries only in-frame clones and drops some. This sample's table has about 130,000 clones. Sequences were obtained from PBMCs. The receptors were gathered from a woman aged 60-75 years in good health and CMV-seronegative.

The chain couples TRBV6-4 to TRBJ2-1; the match to TRBD2 covers 10 bases. Germline CDR1 reads MRHNA; CDR2 reads SNTAGT. The CDR3 length is 14 residues. V was pared by 3 bases and J by 9 bases, with 5 bases of the junction left unmatched. CDR3 coding DNA: TGTGCCAGCAGTGATCTAGCGGGAGCAGGTGAGCAGTTCTTC. As protein: CASSDLAGAGEQFF.

The chain has TRBV10-3 and TRBJ2-7; D remains unclear. The CDR3 runs 13 residues. CDR1 and CDR2 from the germline V gene are ENHRY and SYGVKD. V lost 0 bases and J lost 4, with 7 bases in between. DNA of the CDR3: TGTGCCATCAGTGAGTCGAGCCCTTACGAGCAGTACTTC. Amino acids: CAISESSPYEQYF.

The chain has TRBV6-4 and TRBJ1-4, with a weak D call TRBD1 (5 bases). V gave up 7 bases and J gave up 5 bases, with 17 bases separating them. The CDR3 is 15 residues long. Looked up from germline, CDR1 is MRHNA and CDR2 is SNTAGT. The CDR3: CASTLPDSFNEKLFF. CDR3 nucleotides: TGTGCCAGCACCTTGCCCGACAGTTTCAATGAAAAACTGTTTTTT.

The chain has TRBV6-1 and TRBJ2-6; TRBD1 is a possible D gene (6 bases). Germline-derived CDR1 and CDR2 are MNHNS and SASEGT. V was pared by 6 bases and J by 6 bases, with 15 bases between. This CDR3 is 15 amino acids long. The CDR3 bases are TGTGCCAGCAGGAGACAGGCCCTGGAGGCCAACGTCCTGACTTTC. As protein: CASRRQALEANVLTF.

V and J are TRBV2 and TRBJ2-1; 7 bases are shared with TRBD2. J lost 6 bases, V lost 1 base, and 12 bases had no gene match. Germline CDR1 is SNHLY and CDR2 is FYNNEI. This CDR3 is built from 17 residues. Written as DNA, the CDR3 is TGTGCCAGCAGTGAAGTCGGTCTGGGAGGGCCTTTCAATGAGCAGTTCTTC. Encoded protein: CASSEVGLGGPFNEQFF.

The V gene is TRBV6-5, the J gene TRBJ1-1; D unresolved. Germline CDR1 and CDR2: MNHEY and SVGAGI. The CDR3 runs to 12 residues. The V end lost 11 bases, the J end lost 2 bases, and 12 bases lay between the germline ends. Here the CDR3 reads CAVGRVNTEAFF. CDR3 bases: TGTGCCGTTGGGCGGGTAAACACTGAAGCTTTCTTT.

The V and J genes are TRBV19 and TRBJ1-2; 7 bases match TRBD1. CDR3 size: 14 residues. With 4 bases clipped from V and 2 bases from J, the junction kept 4 bases outside the gene matches. CDR1 and CDR2 (germline): LNHDA, SQIVND (reference sequence). The CDR3 is CASSKGQSNYGYTF. CDR3 in DNA: TGTGCCAGTAGTAAGGGACAGTCAAACTATGGCTACACCTTC.

As for this clone: A junction boundary mismatches the germline segment, possibly from a read error. Distinct nucleotide sequences in the sample also encode this CDR3. The CDR3 bases are TGCGCCAGCAGCTGGGCCGGTCCCTCAACTAATGAAAAACTGTTTTTT. Translating gives CASSWAGPSTNEKLFF. This chain joins TRBV7-2 and TRBJ1-4; D is ambiguous. The CDR3 sequence is 16 residues long. Germline V gene lookup returns CDR1 SGHTA and CDR2 FQGNSA.

In DNA, the CDR3 is TGTGCCAGCAGCCCAACAGGGGGCGGCAATGAGCAGTTCTTC. The encoded protein is CASSPTGGGNEQFF. The chain links TRBV7-9 to TRBJ2-1; 9 bases agree with TRBD1. After removal of 5 bases from V and 6 bases from J, the junction contained 5 bases not matched to a gene. Germline CDR1 is SEHNR and CDR2 is FQNEAQ (reference sequence). The CDR3 totals 14 residues.

V gene TRBV6-1 combines with J gene TRBJ1-6, with a weak D call TRBD1 (5 bases). Germline V gives CDR1 MNHNS, CDR2 SASEGT. Trimming cost V 5 bases and J 3 bases, with 11 bases left between them. The CDR3 runs to 15 residues. CDR3 nucleotide sequence: TGTGCCAGCAGTCACAGTGACAGCTATAATTCACCCCTCCACTTT. Its translation: CASSHSDSYNSPLHF.